The next 20 T cell receptor beta chains were all read from a single sample in a study of shared clonotypes between healthy human individuals. The data were produced by immunoSEQ multiplex PCR, yet TCRdb's version contains in-frame clones alone and is incomplete. The sample lists 2 million to 2.5 million clones, around 95% seen once, with 0.13% in the top ten. Sequencing input: naive CD4+ T cells sorted from blood. Regarding subset: CD45RA+ positively selected. These receptors were collected from a man aged 18 to 29 in good health.

The J gene is TRBJ2-6, the V gene TRBV5-1, with 7 bases aligning to TRBD1. With V trimmed by 4 bases and J by 2 bases, 12 bases remained unmatched. The V gene's germline CDR1 is SGHRS and CDR2 YFSETQ. The CDR3 sequence is 18 residues long. The CDR3: CASSAVKDRVPGANVLTF. CDR3 in DNA: TGCGCCAGCAGCGCGGTGAAAGACAGGGTCCCTGGGGCCAACGTCCTGACTTTC. Full variable domain (rest looked up from reference TRBV5-1 and TRBJ2-6): KAGVTQTPRYLIKTRGQQVTLSCSPISGHRSVSWYQQTPGQGLQFLFEYFSETQRNKGNFPGRFSGRQFSNSRSEMNVSTLELGDSALYLCASSAVKDRVPGANVLTFGAGSRLTVL.

The rearrangement links TRBV10-3 to TRBJ2-1; 11 positions match TRBD2. The CDR3 totals 15 residues. The ends lost 6 bases at V and 4 bases at J; junction bases unmatched: 5. Germline CDR1 reads ENHRY; CDR2 reads SYGVKD. CDR3 coding DNA: TGTGCCATCAGACCGGGACTAGCGGATTACAATGAGCAGTTCTTC. It encodes CAIRPGLADYNEQFF.

The chain joins TRBV5-1 to TRBJ2-7; D may be TRBD2 (5 bases). The CDR3 runs 13 residues. The V end was cut by 7 bases, the J end by 1 base, with 12 bases between. The V gene's germline CDR1 is SGHRS and CDR2 YFSETQ. The CDR3 is CASSHGESYEQYF. CDR3 bases: TGCGCCAGCTCCCACGGGGAGTCCTACGAGCAGTACTTC.

This clone was seen only a few times. The rearrangement joins TRBV25-1 to TRBJ1-2; 7 bases map to TRBD1. Germline loops: CDR1 MGHDK, CDR2 SYGVNS. The junction had 6 bases not matched to a gene; V was cut back by 4 bases and J by 7 bases. CDR3 length: 13 amino acids. CDR3 nucleotide sequence: TGTGCCAGCAGTGTGACAGGGTTCGGTGGCTACACCTTC. Amino acids: CASSVTGFGGYTF.

V gene TRBV11-3 combines with J gene TRBJ2-2; D ambiguous. Germline V gene sequence: CDR1 SGHNT, CDR2 YENEEA. V was clipped by 1 base and J by 3 bases, with 3 bases between them. The CDR3 length is 13 residues. CDR3 nucleotides: TGTGCCAGCAGCTTAGCGGACACCGGGGAGCTGTTTTTT. It translates to CASSLADTGELFF.

This chain joins TRBV15 and TRBJ1-1; D is undetermined. Germline CDR1 is LNHNV and CDR2 is YYDKDF (reference sequence). V was trimmed by 0 bases and J by 1 base, leaving 9 bases between them. This CDR3 spans 15 amino acids. The CDR3 nucleotides read TGTGCCACCAGCAGAGATCTGGCCCCGAACACTGAAGCTTTCTTT. Translation gives CATSRDLAPNTEAFF.

This clone appeared a single time. The gene calls are TRBV19 and TRBJ2-7; TRBD2 aligns across 8 bases. Germline V gene data show CDR1 as LNHDA and CDR2 as SQIVND (reference sequence). V lost 6 bases, J lost 3 bases, and 13 bases stayed unmatched. This CDR3 is 16 amino acids long. CDR3 sequence: CASSTPTKGLGYEQYF. DNA for the CDR3: TGTGCCAGTAGCACTCCAACAAAGGGACTAGGCTACGAGCAGTACTTC.

The chain recombines TRBV4-3 with TRBJ1-4, with D possibly matching TRBD1 (6 bases). V was clipped by 0 bases and J by 7 bases, with 12 bases between them. CDR1 is LGHNA and CDR2 is YSLEER in the germline V gene. There are 15 residues in the CDR3. The CDR3 region is CASSQDGGRAEKLFF. CDR3 nucleotide sequence: TGCGCCAGCAGCCAAGATGGGGGCAGGGCTGAAAAACTGTTTTTT.

CDR3 nucleotide sequence: TGTGCCAGCAGTTTGGGGCCCCTGAACACTGAAGCTTTCTTT. Its protein product is CASSLGPLNTEAFF. V and J are TRBV27 and TRBJ1-1; TRBD1 might be the D (5 bases). V was pared by 3 bases and J by 0 bases, with 8 bases between. The CDR3 has 14 residues. The germline gives CDR1 MNHEY, CDR2 SMNVEV (reference sequence).

This chain links TRBV5-6 with TRBJ2-7, with a possible D match to TRBD1 (5 bases). CDR1 SGHDT and CDR2 YYEEEE come from the germline V gene. This CDR3 is built from 15 residues. V was pared by 1 base and J by 2 bases, with 13 bases between. CDR3 nucleotides: TGTGCCAGCAGCTTGTATCTCAGGGCTACCTACGAGCAGTACTTC. As protein: CASSLYLRATYEQYF.

To note about this clone: Germline is not matched at one junction end, which may reflect a read error. J is TRBJ2-2 and V is TRBV7-7, with 8 bases lining up with TRBD1. This CDR3 is built from 17 residues. Germline V gives CDR1 SSHAT, CDR2 FNYEAQ (reference sequence). CDR3 region: CASSLAQGALGTGELFF. CDR3 nucleotides: TGTGCTAGCAGCTTAGCCCAGGGGGCGCTGGGCACCGGGGAGCTGTTTTTT. Based on the CDR3 plus reference TRBV7-7 and TRBJ2-2, the full variable domain is GAGVSQSPRYKVTKRGQDVTLRCDPISSHATLYWYQQALGQGPEFLTYFNYEAQPDKSGLPSDRFSAERPEGSISTLTIQRTEQRDSAMYRCASSLAQGALGTGELFFGEGSRLTVL.

This sequence joins TRBV6-6 and TRBJ1-1, with 7 bases lining up with TRBD1. This CDR3 has 12 residues. Germline CDR1 reads MNHNY; CDR2 reads SVGAGI (reference sequence). J lost 11 bases, V lost 4 bases, and 7 bases had no gene match. The CDR3: CASSSRGERAFF. In nucleotides, the CDR3 is TGTGCCAGCAGTTCCAGGGGGGAAAGGGCTTTCTTT.

V and J are TRBV11-3 and TRBJ2-3; 10 bases map to TRBD1. CDR1 SGHNT and CDR2 YENEEA come from the germline V gene. Losses at the gene ends were 5 bases for V and 5 bases for J; bases not matched to a gene: 7. CDR3 length equals 15 residues. In nucleotides, the CDR3 is TGTGCCAGCAGCCCGGGACAGGGGATAAAAGATACGCAGTATTTT. Translated: CASSPGQGIKDTQYF.

The V call is TRBV10-3, the J call TRBJ2-3; 7 nucleotides agree with TRBD2. This CDR3 is 17 amino acids long. CDR1 ENHRY and CDR2 SYGVKD come from the germline V gene. V shed 0 bases, J shed 0 bases, and the junction held 6 bases outside the gene matches. The chain's CDR3 is CAISESQAGSSTDTQYF. Here the CDR3 DNA reads TGTGCCATCAGTGAGTCCCAAGCGGGATCTAGCACAGATACGCAGTATTTT.

V and J are TRBV5-1 and TRBJ2-1, with a tentative D call TRBD2 (5 bases). CDR1 and CDR2 (germline): SGHRS, YFSETQ. This CDR3 has 14 residues. Between the trimmed V and J ends, which lost 3 bases and 2 bases, there was a span of 9 bases. The CDR3 protein is CASSSRDPYNEQFF. The CDR3 DNA is TGCGCCAGCAGCTCCCGGGATCCCTACAATGAGCAGTTCTTC.

The chain has TRBV10-1 and TRBJ2-5; the D gene is possibly TRBD1 (6 bases). Trimming pared 5 bases from V and 0 bases from J, leaving 10 bases between. Germline V lookup: CDR1 WNHNN, CDR2 SYGVQD (reference sequence). CDR3 length: 14 residues. Here the CDR3 reads CASSRTGYQETQYF. DNA for the CDR3: TGCGCCAGCAGTCGAACAGGGTACCAAGAGACCCAGTACTTC.

J is TRBJ1-2 and V is TRBV21-1. TRBV21-1 is recorded as a pseudogene. This CDR3 has 18 amino acids. CDR3 sequence (DNA): TGTGCCAGCAGCAGGTCCCCTGTACGTGGCTTATCGGTGGATGGCTACACCTTC. Amino acid sequence: CASSRSPVRGLSVDGYTF.

The gene calls are TRBV29-1 and TRBJ2-2; D remains unclear. The germline V gene encodes CDR1 SQVTM and CDR2 ANQGSEA. CDR3 size: 14 residues. Deletions cut 3 bases from V and 0 bases from J, with 8 bases between. Written as DNA, the CDR3 is TGCAGCGTTGACGGCACGACGAACACCGGGGAGCTGTTTTTT. This translates into CSVDGTTNTGELFF.

This chain links TRBV6-1 with TRBJ2-5; perhaps TRBD2 as D (5 bases). Trimming removed 7 bases at V and 1 base at J, with 13 bases between. From germline, CDR1 is MNHNS and CDR2 SASEGT. CDR3 length: 14 residues. CDR3 in DNA: TGTGCCAGCATGTTGGGCGGGTTCCAAGAGACCCAGTACTTC. Its translation: CASMLGGFQETQYF.

The gene calls are TRBV18 and TRBJ2-7, with TRBD1 identical over 11 bases. V shed 3 bases, J shed 4 bases, and the junction held 5 bases outside the gene matches. Germline V gene data show CDR1 as KGHSH and CDR2 as LQKENI. This CDR3 has 15 residues. The CDR3 sequence is CASSPTGQGEYEQYF. In DNA form, the CDR3 reads TGTGCCAGCTCACCGACGGGACAGGGGGAATACGAGCAGTACTTC.